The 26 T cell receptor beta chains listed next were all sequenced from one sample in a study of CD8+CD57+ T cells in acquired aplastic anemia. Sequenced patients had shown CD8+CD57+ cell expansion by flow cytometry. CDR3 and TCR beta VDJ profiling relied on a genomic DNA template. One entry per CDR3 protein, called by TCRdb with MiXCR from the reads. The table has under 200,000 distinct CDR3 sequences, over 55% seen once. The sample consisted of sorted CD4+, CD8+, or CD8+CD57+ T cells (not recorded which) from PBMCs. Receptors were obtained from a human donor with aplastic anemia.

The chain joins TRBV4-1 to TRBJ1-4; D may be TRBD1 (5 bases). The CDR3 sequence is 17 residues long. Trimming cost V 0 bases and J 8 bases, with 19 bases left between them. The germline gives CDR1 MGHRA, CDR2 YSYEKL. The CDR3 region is CASSQDDQGLRGEKLFF. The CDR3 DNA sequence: TGCGCCAGCAGCCAAGATGACCAGGGCCTTCGGGGGGAAAAACTGTTTTTT.

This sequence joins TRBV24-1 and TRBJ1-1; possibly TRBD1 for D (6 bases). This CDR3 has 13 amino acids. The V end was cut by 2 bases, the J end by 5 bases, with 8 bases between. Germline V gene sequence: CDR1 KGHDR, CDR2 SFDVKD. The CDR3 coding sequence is TGTGCCACCAGTGATTCTACAGGGACTGAAGCTTTCTTT. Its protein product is CATSDSTGTEAFF.

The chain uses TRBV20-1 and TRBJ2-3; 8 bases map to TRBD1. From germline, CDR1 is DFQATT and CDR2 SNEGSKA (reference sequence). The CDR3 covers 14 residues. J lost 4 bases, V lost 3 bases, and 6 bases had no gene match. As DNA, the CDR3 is TGCAGTGCTAGGACAGGGGTCGAGGCAGATACGCAGTATTTT. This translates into CSARTGVEADTQYF.

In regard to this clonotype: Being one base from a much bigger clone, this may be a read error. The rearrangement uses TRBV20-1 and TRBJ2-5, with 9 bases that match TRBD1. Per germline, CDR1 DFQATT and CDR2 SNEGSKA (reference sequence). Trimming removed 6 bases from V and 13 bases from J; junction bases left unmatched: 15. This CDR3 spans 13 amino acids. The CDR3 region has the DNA TGCAGTGCCCCCGACAGGGGGGATGGGGGCCCGTACTTC. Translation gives CSAPDRGDGGPYF.

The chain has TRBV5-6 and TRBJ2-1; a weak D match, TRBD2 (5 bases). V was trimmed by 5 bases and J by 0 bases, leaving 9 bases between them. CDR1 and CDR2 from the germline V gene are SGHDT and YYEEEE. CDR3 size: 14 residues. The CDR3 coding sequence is TGTGCCAGCAGGGACTGGAGCTCCTACAATGAGCAGTTCTTC. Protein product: CASRDWSSYNEQFF. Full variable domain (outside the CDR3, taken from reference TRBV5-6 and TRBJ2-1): DAGVTQSPTHLIKTRGQQVTLRCSPKSGHDTVSWYQQALGQGPQFIFQYYEEEERQRGNFPDRFSGHQFPNYSSELNVNALLLGDSALYLCASRDWSSYNEQFFGPGTRLTVL.

In DNA form, the CDR3 reads TGCAGTGCTAGCGGGACTAGCAATGAGCAGTTCTTC. Protein sequence: CSASGTSNEQFF. The chain links TRBV20-1 to TRBJ2-1; 8 bases are a match to TRBD2. Germline V gives CDR1 DFQATT, CDR2 SNEGSKA (reference sequence). The CDR3 is 12 residues long. V lost 3 bases to trimming and J lost 6 bases; unmatched junction nucleotides: 1.

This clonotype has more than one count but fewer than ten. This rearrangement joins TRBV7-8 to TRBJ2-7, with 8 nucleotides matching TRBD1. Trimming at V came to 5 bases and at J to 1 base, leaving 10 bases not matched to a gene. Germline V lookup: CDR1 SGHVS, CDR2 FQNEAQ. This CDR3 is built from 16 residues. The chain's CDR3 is CASSTPGQARSYEQYF. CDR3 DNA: TGTGCCAGCAGCACCCCGGGACAGGCGCGATCCTACGAGCAGTACTTC. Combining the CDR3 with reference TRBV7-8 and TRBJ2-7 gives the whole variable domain GAGVSQSPRYKVAKRGQDVALRCDPISGHVSLFWYQQALGQGPEFLTYFQNEAQLDKSGLPSDRFFAERPEGSVSTLKIQRTQQEDSAVYLCASSTPGQARSYEQYFGPGTRLTVT.

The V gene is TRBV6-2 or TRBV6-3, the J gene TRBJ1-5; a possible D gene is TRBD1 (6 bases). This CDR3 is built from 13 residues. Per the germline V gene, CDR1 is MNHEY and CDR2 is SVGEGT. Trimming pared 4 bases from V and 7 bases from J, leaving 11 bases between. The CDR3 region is CASSFSQGQPQHF. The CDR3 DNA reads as TGTGCCAGCAGTTTTTCACAGGGACAGCCCCAGCATTTT.

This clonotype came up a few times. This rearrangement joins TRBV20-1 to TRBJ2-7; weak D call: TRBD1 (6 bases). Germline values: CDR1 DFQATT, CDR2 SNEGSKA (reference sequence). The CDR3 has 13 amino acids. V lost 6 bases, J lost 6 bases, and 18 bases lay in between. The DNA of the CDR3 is TGCAGTGCCCCACCGGGTGGGGGCGGCGAGCAGTACTTC. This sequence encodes CSAPPGGGGEQYF.

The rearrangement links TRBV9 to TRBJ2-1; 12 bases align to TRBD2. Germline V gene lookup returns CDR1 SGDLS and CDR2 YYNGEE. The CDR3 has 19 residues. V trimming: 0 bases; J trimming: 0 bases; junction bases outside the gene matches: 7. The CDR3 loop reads CASSVGLAGGPSSYNEQFF. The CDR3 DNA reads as TGTGCCAGCAGCGTAGGTCTAGCGGGAGGGCCGAGCTCCTACAATGAGCAGTTCTTC.

CDR3 loop: CASILETGINSPLHF. In nucleotides, the CDR3 is TGTGCCAGCATTCTGGAGACAGGGATTAATTCACCCCTCCACTTT. The genes are TRBV2 and TRBJ1-6, with 7 bases that match TRBD1. J gave up 6 bases and V 7 bases, and 9 bases lay outside the gene matches. Looked up from germline, CDR1 is SNHLY and CDR2 is FYNNEI. This CDR3 region has 15 residues.

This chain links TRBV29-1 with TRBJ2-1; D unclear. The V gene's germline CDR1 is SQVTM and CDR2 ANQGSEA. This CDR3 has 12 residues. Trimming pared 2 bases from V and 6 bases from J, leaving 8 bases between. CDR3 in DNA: TGCAGCGTTGAAATGGGTCCCAATGAGCAGTTCTTC. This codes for CSVEMGPNEQFF.

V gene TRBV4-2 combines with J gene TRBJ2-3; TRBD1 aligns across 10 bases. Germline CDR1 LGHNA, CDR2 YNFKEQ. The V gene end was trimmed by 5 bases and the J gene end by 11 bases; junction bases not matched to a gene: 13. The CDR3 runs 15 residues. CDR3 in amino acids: CASSADRGGPTEQYF. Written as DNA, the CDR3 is TGTGCCAGCAGCGCGGACAGGGGGGGACCGACGGAGCAGTATTTT.

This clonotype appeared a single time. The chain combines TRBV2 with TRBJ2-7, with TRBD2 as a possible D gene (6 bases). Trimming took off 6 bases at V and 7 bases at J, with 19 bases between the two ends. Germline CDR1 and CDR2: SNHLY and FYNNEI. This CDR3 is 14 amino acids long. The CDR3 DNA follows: TGTGCCAGCAGAATCGCGGGAAGGGAACTGGAGCAGTACTTC. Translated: CASRIAGRELEQYF.

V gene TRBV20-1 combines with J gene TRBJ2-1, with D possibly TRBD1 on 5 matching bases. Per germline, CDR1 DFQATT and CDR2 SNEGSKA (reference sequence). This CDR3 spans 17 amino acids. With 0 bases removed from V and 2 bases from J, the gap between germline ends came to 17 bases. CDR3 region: CSARDLQGSRTYNEQFF. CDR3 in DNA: TGCAGTGCTAGAGATCTGCAGGGCAGTAGAACCTACAATGAGCAGTTCTTC.

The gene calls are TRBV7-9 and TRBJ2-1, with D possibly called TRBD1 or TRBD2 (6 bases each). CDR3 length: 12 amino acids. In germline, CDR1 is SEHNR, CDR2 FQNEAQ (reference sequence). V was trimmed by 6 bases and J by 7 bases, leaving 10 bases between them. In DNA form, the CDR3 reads TGTGCCAGCAGGGGGGGCCGTAATGAGCAGTTCTTC. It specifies CASRGGRNEQFF.

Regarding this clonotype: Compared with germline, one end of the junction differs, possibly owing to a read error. For the CDR3, the DNA is TGCGCCAGCAGCCACTCGGGGCGGGAGACCTACGAGCAGTACTTC. Translated: CASSHSGRETYEQYF. The rearrangement joins TRBV9 to TRBJ2-7; 7 bases map to TRBD2. This CDR3 is 15 amino acids long. Germline CDR1 and CDR2: SGDLS and YYNGEE.

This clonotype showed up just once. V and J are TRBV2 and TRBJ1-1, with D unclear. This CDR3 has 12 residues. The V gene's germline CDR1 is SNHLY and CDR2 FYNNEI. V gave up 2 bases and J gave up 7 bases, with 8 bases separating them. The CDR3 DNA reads TGTGCCAGCAGTGAATGGCAGAATGAAGCTTTCTTT. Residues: CASSEWQNEAFF.

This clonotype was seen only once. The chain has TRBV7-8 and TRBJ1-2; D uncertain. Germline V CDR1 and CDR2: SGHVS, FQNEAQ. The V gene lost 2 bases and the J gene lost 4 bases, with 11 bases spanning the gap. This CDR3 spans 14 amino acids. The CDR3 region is CASSLQDSFYGYTF. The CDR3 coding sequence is TGTGCCAGCAGCTTACAAGACTCTTTCTATGGCTACACCTTC.

In DNA, the CDR3 is TGCAGTGCGGCTGGGCAGGACACAGATACGCAGTATTTT. This gives the protein CSAAGQDTDTQYF. The chain has TRBV20-1 and TRBJ2-3, with unresolved D. V was cut by 6 bases and J by 2 bases, with 12 bases left in between. Germline V gives CDR1 DFQATT, CDR2 SNEGSKA (reference sequence). This CDR3 has 13 residues.

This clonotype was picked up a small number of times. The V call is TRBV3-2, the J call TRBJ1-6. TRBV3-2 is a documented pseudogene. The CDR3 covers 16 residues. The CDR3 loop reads CASSLGLSSYNSPLHF. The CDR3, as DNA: TGTGCCAGCAGCTTGGGCCTCAGCTCCTATAATTCACCCCTCCACTTT.

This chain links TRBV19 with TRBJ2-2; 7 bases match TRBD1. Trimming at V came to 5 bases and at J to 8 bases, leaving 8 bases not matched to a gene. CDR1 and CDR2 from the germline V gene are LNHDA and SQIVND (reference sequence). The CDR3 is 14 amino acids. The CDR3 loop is CASSLPPGQGELFF. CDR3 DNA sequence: TGTGCCAGTAGTCTACCGCCGGGACAGGGGGAGCTGTTTTTT.

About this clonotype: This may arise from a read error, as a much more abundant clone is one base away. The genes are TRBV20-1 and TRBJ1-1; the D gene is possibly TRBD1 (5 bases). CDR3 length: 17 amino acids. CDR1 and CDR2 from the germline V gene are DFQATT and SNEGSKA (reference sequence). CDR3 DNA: TGCAGTGCTAGAGCCCGCGGACCAACCGGGGCCCTCACTGAAACTTTCTTT. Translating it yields CSARARGPTGALTETFF.

The CDR3 region has the DNA TGTGCCAGCAGCTTACCAGAGAACTACGAGCAGTACTTC. This sequence encodes CASSLPENYEQYF. The V and J genes are TRBV7-2 and TRBJ2-7; D is unclear. V was clipped by 2 bases and J by 3 bases, with 8 bases between them. The CDR3 is 13 amino acids. Germline assignment: CDR1 SGHTA and CDR2 FQGNSA.

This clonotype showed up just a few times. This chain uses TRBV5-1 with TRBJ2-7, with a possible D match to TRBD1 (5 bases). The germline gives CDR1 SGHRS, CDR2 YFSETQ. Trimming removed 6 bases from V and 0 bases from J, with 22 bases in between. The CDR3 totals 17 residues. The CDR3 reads CASIYSAGAEASYEQYF. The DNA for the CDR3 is TGCGCCAGCATCTATTCGGCTGGGGCAGAAGCCTCCTACGAGCAGTACTTC.

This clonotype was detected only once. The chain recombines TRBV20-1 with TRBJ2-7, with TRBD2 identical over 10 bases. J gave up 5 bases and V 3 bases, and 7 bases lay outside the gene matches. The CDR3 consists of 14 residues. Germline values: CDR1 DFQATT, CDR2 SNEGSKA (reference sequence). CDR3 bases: TGCAGTGCTAGGGGAGCGGGGGGGTGGAACGAGCAGTACTTC. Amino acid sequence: CSARGAGGWNEQYF.